The rows below give T cell receptor beta chains drawn from one sample of a study of OX40 agonist ivuxolimab in advanced cancers. Method: immunoSEQ multiplex PCR; TCRdb's copy keeps in-frame clones and lacks some. The top ten hold about 0.5% of the sample, which has about 98,000 clones, around 88% seen once. The specimen comprised CD4+ or CD8+ T cells sorted from blood, sampled in a trial of the OX40 agonist ivuxolimab. The receptors derive from an adult with an advanced solid tumor such as melanoma, head and neck, liver or kidney cancer. Each CDR3 is given with its conserved first and last residue. A D gene is named only where the DNA matches it firmly. Clone size appears in some rows only: once, few, many, or a class for an expanded clone.

CDR3,DNA,size,V,D,J
CAISVGTTSTDTQYF,TGTGCCATCAGTGTGGGGACGACTAGCACAGATACGCAGTATTTT,-,TRBV10-3,-,TRBJ2-3
CASSLGGGGEQFF,TGTGCCAGCAGCTTGGGGGGTGGTGGTGAGCAGTTCTTC,-,TRBV7-6,-,TRBJ2-1
CASSPWDRTNEKLFF,TGTGCCAGTAGTCCATGGGACAGAACTAATGAAAAACTGTTTTTT,-,TRBV19,TRBD1,TRBJ1-4
CASSVGGLGSPQEKLFF,TGTGCCAGCAGCGTAGGAGGGTTGGGATCCCCACAAGAAAAACTGTTTTTT,-,TRBV9,-,TRBJ1-4
CASSESWGASTDTQYF,TGTGCCAGCAGTGAATCCTGGGGGGCTAGCACAGATACGCAGTATTTT,few,TRBV6-4,-,TRBJ2-3
CAISESVGGTNEQFF,TGTGCCATCAGTGAGTCGGTGGGGGGAACCAATGAGCAGTTCTTC,once,TRBV10-3,-,TRBJ2-1
CASSLPPHYGYTF,TGTGCCAGCAGTTTGCCCCCACACTATGGCTACACCTTC,-,TRBV28,-,TRBJ1-2
CASSLGGQKVYGYTF,TGTGCCAGCAGCTTAGGGGGCCAGAAGGTGTATGGCTACACCTTC,-,TRBV7-3,-,TRBJ1-2
CASSLEGLGSTDTQYF,TGCGCCAGCAGCTTGGAAGGGCTCGGGAGCACAGATACGCAGTATTTT,-,TRBV5-1,-,TRBJ2-3
CASSSRGGGDQPQHF,TGTGCCAGCAGCTCAAGAGGCGGGGGCGATCAGCCCCAGCATTTT,-,TRBV7-8,-,TRBJ1-5
CASSDSGTGALGAKNIQYF,TGTGCCAGCAGTGATAGCGGGACAGGGGCCTTAGGGGCCAAAAACATTCAGTACTTC,once,TRBV2,TRBD1,TRBJ2-4
CASSLARQVMNTEAFF,TGTGCCAGCAGCTTGGCGAGACAGGTCATGAACACTGAAGCTTTCTTT,-,TRBV5-5,-,TRBJ1-1
CASSPPGGETQYF,TGTGCCAGCTCACCCCCGGGGGGAGAGACCCAGTACTTC,-,TRBV18,TRBD2,TRBJ2-5
CASSDWQGNSPLHF,TGTGCCAGCAGTGATTGGCAGGGTAATTCACCCCTCCACTTT,-,TRBV6-1,-,TRBJ1-6
CASTLAGGHNEQFF,TGTGCCAGCACCTTAGCGGGGGGGCATAATGAGCAGTTCTTC,-,TRBV6-5,TRBD2,TRBJ2-1
CASSPPTGTYGYTF,TGTGCCAGCTCACCTCCGACAGGGACTTATGGCTACACCTTC,-,TRBV18,TRBD1,TRBJ1-2
CASSIAGTGPYEQYF,TGTGCCAGCAGCATCGCCGGGACCGGGCCCTACGAGCAGTACTTC,-,TRBV5-5,-,TRBJ2-7
CASSQDPGAVGNTIYF,TGCGCCAGCAGCCAAGATCCGGGGGCCGTTGGAAACACCATATATTTT,-,TRBV4-3,-,TRBJ1-3
CASSRTGQPFSGNTIYF,TGTGCCAGCAGCAGGACGGGACAGCCTTTCTCTGGAAACACCATATATTTT,-,TRBV9,TRBD1,TRBJ1-3
CASSVQSSYEQYF,TGTGCCAGCAGTGTTCAGAGCTCCTACGAGCAGTACTTC,few,TRBV2,-,TRBJ2-7
CASSLAEATDTQYF,TGTGCCAGCAGCTTAGCGGAGGCCACAGATACGCAGTATTTT,-,TRBV11-3,-,TRBJ2-3
CASSPRVEETQYF,TGTGCCAGCTCACCACGGGTGGAAGAGACCCAGTACTTC,-,TRBV18,-,TRBJ2-5
CASSPDRFNSYEQYF,TGCGCCAGCAGCCCTGACAGGTTTAACTCCTACGAGCAGTACTTC,-,TRBV5-1,-,TRBJ2-7
CASSPRTGTGNTIYF,TGTGCCAGCAGCCCGAGGACAGGGACGGGGAACACCATATATTTT,-,TRBV7-2,TRBD1,TRBJ1-3
CASSVGRAGTEAFF,TGTGCCAGCAGCGTAGGTAGGGCCGGCACTGAAGCTTTCTTT,-,TRBV9,-,TRBJ1-1
CASSFWDRSHTIYF,TGTGCCAGCAGTTTCTGGGACAGGTCTCACACCATATATTTT,-,TRBV28,TRBD1,TRBJ1-3
CASSVATGGTEAFF,TGTGCCAGCAGCGTAGCGACAGGGGGGACTGAAGCTTTCTTT,-,TRBV9,TRBD1,TRBJ1-1
CASSPGTDFGNTIYF,TGTGCCAGCAGCCCCGGGACGGACTTTGGAAACACCATATATTTT,-,TRBV5-5,-,TRBJ1-3
CASGIGQPQHF,TGTGCCAGTGGTATAGGTCAGCCCCAGCATTTT,-,TRBV19,-,TRBJ1-5
CASSYANTEAFF,TGTGCCAGCAGTTACGCAAACACTGAAGCTTTCTTT,-,TRBV6-6,-,TRBJ1-1
CASSGAGWEGGNQPQHF,TGTGCCAGCAGTGGGGCAGGGTGGGAAGGGGGCAATCAGCCCCAGCATTTT,-,TRBV6-1,-,TRBJ1-5
CASSIQTAGETQYF,TGCGCCAGCAGCATCCAGACGGCGGGCGAGACCCAGTACTTC,-,TRBV5-1,-,TRBJ2-5
CASSLSPSPGNTIYF,TGTGCCAGCAGCTTAAGTCCTAGCCCGGGAAACACCATATATTTT,once,TRBV11-2,-,TRBJ1-3
CASSPLSGGLSDTQYF,TGTGCCAGCAGCCCGTTATCGGGGGGGTTGTCAGATACGCAGTATTTT,-,TRBV4-2,TRBD2,TRBJ2-3
CASSDDTGETQYF,TGTGCCAGCAGTGACGACACCGGGGAGACCCAGTACTTC,-,TRBV6-4,-,TRBJ2-5
CASSEGAGHQPQHF,TGTGCCAGCAGTGAAGGCGCAGGGCATCAGCCCCAGCATTTT,-,TRBV6-1,-,TRBJ1-5
CASSVLGGNQETQYF,TGTGCCAGCAGCGTCTTGGGGGGTAACCAAGAGACCCAGTACTTC,-,TRBV9,-,TRBJ2-5
CASRDSGGEETQYF,TGTGCCAGCAGAGATAGTGGGGGGGAAGAGACCCAGTACTTC,-,TRBV2,TRBD2,TRBJ2-5
CASSLGRGSGYTF,TGTGCCAGCAGCTTGGGCAGGGGGTCCGGCTACACCTTC,-,TRBV5-6,TRBD1,TRBJ1-2
CASSVRQVGEAFF,TGTGCCAGCAGTGTGAGACAGGTCGGGGAAGCTTTCTTT,-,TRBV25-1,-,TRBJ1-1
CASGGTYNTEAFF,TGTGCCAGCGGAGGGACATACAACACTGAAGCTTTCTTT,-,TRBV2,-,TRBJ1-1
CASSEGWGDYGYTF,TGTGCCAGCAGTGAAGGGTGGGGGGACTATGGCTACACCTTC,-,TRBV6-1,-,TRBJ1-2
CASSLRQGVIFEQFF,TGTGCCAGCAGCCTCAGACAGGGGGTTATTTTTGAGCAGTTCTTC,-,TRBV7-9,TRBD1,TRBJ2-1
CASSLGGNEQFF,TGCGCCAGCAGCTTGGGAGGGAATGAGCAGTTCTTC,-,TRBV5-1,-,TRBJ2-1
CASLAPSGGGGTDTQYF,TGTGCCAGCTTAGCTCCTTCCGGCGGGGGGGGCACAGATACGCAGTATTTT,-,TRBV28,TRBD2,TRBJ2-3
CASSQLLPNQPQHF,TGCGCCAGCAGCCAATTGTTACCCAATCAGCCCCAGCATTTT,few,TRBV4-1,-,TRBJ1-5
CASGTGAIRSGTEAFF,TGCGCCAGCGGGACAGGGGCAATTCGGTCAGGCACTGAAGCTTTCTTT,-,TRBV5-1,TRBD1,TRBJ1-1
CASSFTRTETQYF,TGTGCCAGCAGCTTTACACGAACGGAGACCCAGTACTTC,-,TRBV14,-,TRBJ2-5
CASSPSPTRETQYF,TGTGCCAGCTCACCGAGCCCGACCCGGGAGACCCAGTACTTC,-,TRBV18,-,TRBJ2-5
CSVKRQELGYGYTF,TGCAGCGTTAAACGACAGGAACTCGGCTATGGCTACACCTTC,few,TRBV29-1,-,TRBJ1-2
CASSFEGANEKLFF,TGTGCCAGCAGCTTTGAGGGGGCTAATGAAAAACTGTTTTTT,-,TRBV7-9,-,TRBJ1-4
CASSSTGEGTDTQYF,TGTGCCAGCAGTTCCACAGGGGAGGGCACAGATACGCAGTATTTT,-,TRBV27,-,TRBJ2-3
CAISGRDGDSGNTIYF,TGTGCCATCAGTGGCCGGGACGGTGACTCTGGAAACACCATATATTTT,few,TRBV10-3,-,TRBJ1-3
CASSISGASNTGELFF,TGCGCCAGCAGCATTTCAGGGGCATCGAACACCGGGGAGCTGTTTTTT,-,TRBV5-1,-,TRBJ2-2
CASSLRGDSFNQPQHF,TGTGCCAGCAGCCTACGTGGGGACAGCTTTAATCAGCCCCAGCATTTT,-,TRBV5-5,TRBD1,TRBJ1-5
CASGVVYEQYF,TGTGCCAGCGGAGTAGTCTACGAGCAGTACTTC,-,TRBV27,-,TRBJ2-7
CASSRTGMRGETQYF,TGTGCCAGCAGCCGGACAGGGATGAGGGGCGAGACCCAGTACTTC,-,TRBV7-9,TRBD1,TRBJ2-5
CASSIQGNTEAFF,TGTGCCAGTAGTATCCAGGGGAACACTGAAGCTTTCTTT,-,TRBV19,-,TRBJ1-1